This is a list of T cell receptor beta chains from one sample in a study of cytomegalovirus exposure and HLA in healthy donors. Clones were sequenced by immunoSEQ multiplex PCR, and TCRdb holds only the in-frame ones, with some missing. The sample shows roughly 73,000 clones, roughly 94% of them seen only once. The sample was PBMCs. These TCRs come from a man aged 18 to 30 in good health and CMV-seropositive. CDR3s include the opening cysteine and the closing phenylalanine or tryptophan. A D gene is named only where the DNA matches it firmly. A row's size may be missing; if present it is once, few, many or a size class.

D: TRBD1
V: TRBV5-6
size: NA
J: TRBJ1-3
DNA: TGTGCCAGCAGTTTCAGGAAACAGGGGCCCCCCTCTGGAAACACCATATATTTT
CDR3: CASSFRKQGPPSGNTIYF

D: TRBD2
V: TRBV19
size: NA
J: TRBJ2-1
DNA: TGTGCCAGTAGTATAAAGCGGGGCACCAATGAGCAGTTCTTC
CDR3: CASSIKRGTNEQFF

D: TRBD2
V: TRBV5-1
size: NA
J: TRBJ2-7
DNA: TGCGCCAGCAGCTTGTGGGGGGGAGAAAACGAGCAGTACTTC
CDR3: CASSLWGGENEQYF

D: NA
V: TRBV5-1
size: NA
J: TRBJ2-1
DNA: TGCGCCAGCAGCTTGGGTGTCTCTTTATCTTCCAATGAGCAGTTCTTC
CDR3: CASSLGVSLSSNEQFF

D: NA
V: TRBV13
size: NA
J: TRBJ2-5
DNA: TGTGCCAGCAGCTTGCAGGGAGGAGAGACCCAGTACTTC
CDR3: CASSLQGGETQYF

D: TRBD1
V: TRBV7-8
size: NA
J: TRBJ2-1
DNA: TGTGCCAGCAGCGCCCGACAGGGCGCTTACAATGAGCAGTTCTTC
CDR3: CASSARQGAYNEQFF

D: TRBD1
V: TRBV6-6
size: NA
J: TRBJ2-5
DNA: TGTGCCAGCAGTTCGGACAGGGGTCCTGAGACCCAGTACTTC
CDR3: CASSSDRGPETQYF

D: NA
V: TRBV7-9
size: NA
J: TRBJ1-1
DNA: TGTGCCAGCAGCTTAGGGCAGGGAACTGAAGCTTTCTTT
CDR3: CASSLGQGTEAFF

D: NA
V: TRBV10-3
size: few
J: TRBJ1-1
DNA: TGTGCCATCATGGATGCTAGAGTAGACACTGAAGCTTTCTTT
CDR3: CAIMDARVDTEAFF

D: NA
V: TRBV7-2
size: NA
J: TRBJ1-5
DNA: TGTGCCAGCAGGAATTCCCTAGGGGTAGGAGATCAGCCCCAGCATTTT
CDR3: CASRNSLGVGDQPQHF

D: NA
V: TRBV19
size: NA
J: TRBJ1-1
DNA: TGTGCCAGTAGTTCGATAGGAGTCGAAGCTTTCTTT
CDR3: CASSSIGVEAFF

D: NA
V: TRBV12-2
size: once
J: TRBJ2-3
DNA: TGTGCAAGTCGCGGGAGCAGGGGCCCCACAGATACGCAGTATTTT
CDR3: CASRGSRGPTDTQYF

D: TRBD1
V: TRBV27
size: NA
J: TRBJ2-6
DNA: TGTGCCAGCAGGTTTGCCGGGACAGGGGGATCTGGGGCCAACGTCCTGACTTTC
CDR3: CASRFAGTGGSGANVLTF

D: TRBD2
V: TRBV2
size: NA
J: TRBJ2-1
DNA: TGTGCCAGCAGTCCCCAGCCCGGGAGGGGGAACAATGAGCAGTTCTTC
CDR3: CASSPQPGRGNNEQFF

D: TRBD1
V: TRBV28
size: once
J: TRBJ1-5
DNA: TGTGCCAGCGGTGGGTTAACGGGACAGCATAGCAATCAGCCCCAGCATTTT
CDR3: CASGGLTGQHSNQPQHF

D: TRBD1
V: TRBV6-6
size: NA
J: TRBJ2-1
DNA: TGTGCCAGCAGAGAGCCGGGACAGAACAATGAGCAGTTCTTC
CDR3: CASREPGQNNEQFF

D: NA
V: TRBV13
size: NA
J: TRBJ1-2
DNA: TGTGCCAGCAGCTTTTCAGGCTCATTAGGGGATGGCTACACCTTC
CDR3: CASSFSGSLGDGYTF

D: NA
V: TRBV5-4
size: NA
J: TRBJ2-7
DNA: TGTGCCAGCAGCTTGGGGGCAGGGAACTCCTACAAGCAGTACTTC
CDR3: CASSLGAGNSYKQYF

D: NA
V: TRBV6-5
size: NA
J: TRBJ1-1
DNA: TGTGCCACCAAAAATTCCGGGAACACTGAAGCTTTCTTT
CDR3: CATKNSGNTEAFF

D: NA
V: TRBV6-5
size: NA
J: TRBJ1-5
DNA: TGTGCCAGCAACAACGGCAGGGCCTATCAGCCCCAGCATTTT
CDR3: CASNNGRAYQPQHF

D: NA
V: TRBV27
size: NA
J: TRBJ2-1
DNA: TGTGCCAGCAGTTTACTCGGGAGTGACGATGAGCAGTTCTTC
CDR3: CASSLLGSDDEQFF

D: TRBD1
V: TRBV10-1
size: NA
J: TRBJ2-7
DNA: TGCGCCAGCAGTGAGTCGACAGGGACCTCCTCAGAGCAGTACTTC
CDR3: CASSESTGTSSEQYF

D: NA
V: TRBV28
size: once
J: TRBJ1-2
DNA: TGTGCCAGCAGTGCGACAGGCGCAAACTATGGCTACACCTTC
CDR3: CASSATGANYGYTF

D: TRBD1
V: TRBV5-6
size: NA
J: TRBJ2-2
DNA: TGTGCCAGCAGGTTTCTTACAGGGGTCGGTACCGGGGAGCTGTTTTTT
CDR3: CASRFLTGVGTGELFF

D: TRBD1
V: TRBV6-5
size: NA
J: TRBJ1-5
DNA: TGTGCCAGCAGCCGCGGACAGGGCCGGCGGCAGCCCCAGCATTTT
CDR3: CASSRGQGRRQPQHF

D: NA
V: TRBV5-1
size: NA
J: TRBJ1-4
DNA: TGCGCCAGCAGCTTCGGTCAGGGTCATGAAAAACTGTTTTTT
CDR3: CASSFGQGHEKLFF

D: TRBD1
V: TRBV5-8
size: once
J: TRBJ2-1
DNA: TGTGCCAGCAGCTTTTACAGGGGGATCCACAATGAGCAGTTCTTC
CDR3: CASSFYRGIHNEQFF

D: NA
V: TRBV4-1
size: once
J: TRBJ2-7
DNA: TGCGCCAGCAGCCAAGGGTCCGGTCCGAACGAGCAGTACTTC
CDR3: CASSQGSGPNEQYF

D: NA
V: TRBV5-1
size: NA
J: TRBJ2-5
DNA: TGCGCCAGCAGCCCCGGTGCCGGGACTCACCAAGAGACCCAGTACTTC
CDR3: CASSPGAGTHQETQYF

D: NA
V: TRBV5-5
size: NA
J: TRBJ2-7
DNA: TGTGCCAGCAGCTTGGGGTGGACAGTTACCTCCTACGAGCAGTACTTC
CDR3: CASSLGWTVTSYEQYF

D: NA
V: TRBV27
size: NA
J: TRBJ1-5
DNA: TGTGCCAGCAGTAACCCCAGGGGGCCCCAGCATTTT
CDR3: CASSNPRGPQHF